These T cell receptor beta chains were read from a single sample in a study of Graves' ophthalmopathy and Graves' hyperthyroidism. TCRdb recomputed calls from the multiplex PCR reads with MiXCR, one row per CDR3 protein. The sample lists about 210,000 distinct CDR3 sequences; around 28% were seen once. The sample was peripheral blood. The source is a man aged 45-60 years with Graves' ophthalmopathy. The CDR3 runs from the conserved cysteine through the conserved F or W. A D gene is named only where the DNA matches it firmly. Size is stated for part of the rows, as once, few or many counts, or as a class when the clone is expanded.

CDR3aa,CDR3nt,abundance,v_gene,j_gene,d_gene
CASSLDRGPGETQYF,TGTGCCAGCAGCTTAGACAGGGGACCTGGGGAGACCCAGTACTTC,-,TRBV7-9,TRBJ2-5,TRBD1
CSVDGGNTIYF,TGCAGCGTTGATGGCGGAAACACCATATATTTT,many,TRBV29-1,TRBJ1-3,-
CASSIVGRLPYGYTF,TGTGCCAGTAGTATAGTGGGCAGGCTTCCTTATGGCTACACCTTC,many,TRBV19,TRBJ1-2,-
CASSPQPGLTYEQYF,TGCGCCAGCAGCCCCCAGCCTGGGCTCACCTACGAGCAGTACTTC,many,TRBV5-1,TRBJ2-7,-
CASSATTGPGGYTF,TGCGCCAGCAGTGCGACCACAGGACCGGGGGGCTACACCTTC,many,TRBV10-1,TRBJ1-2,-
CASSLARVGTYEQYF,TGCGCCAGCAGCTTGGCCAGGGTGGGAACCTACGAGCAGTACTTC,-,TRBV5-1,TRBJ2-7,-
CALRVDYEQYF,TGTGCCCTGCGGGTCGACTACGAGCAGTACTTC,many,TRBV30,TRBJ2-7,-
CASTDRVGAGVNTEAFF,TGTGCCAGCACCGACCGGGTAGGGGCGGGGGTGAACACTGAAGCTTTCTTT,many,TRBV6-4,TRBJ1-1,-
CASSRGQGGTQYF,TGTGCCAGCAGCCGAGGACAGGGGGGGACCCAGTACTTC,many,TRBV7-9,TRBJ2-5,TRBD1
CSANHDREGYEQYF,TGCAGTGCTAACCACGACAGGGAAGGCTACGAGCAGTACTTC,few,TRBV20-1,TRBJ2-7,TRBD1
CSARVSGSGTEAFF,TGCAGTGCTAGAGTTTCAGGGAGTGGCACTGAAGCTTTCTTT,many,TRBV20-1,TRBJ1-1,-
CSVQVSSYEQYF,TGCAGCGTACAGGTTAGCTCCTACGAGCAGTACTTC,-,TRBV29-1,TRBJ2-7,-
CASIPYPISGGADQETQYF,TGTGCCAGCATCCCTTACCCTATATCTGGCGGGGCAGATCAAGAGACCCAGTACTTC,many,TRBV11-2,TRBJ2-5,-
CASSQDRRSETQYF,TGTGCCAGCAGCCAAGATCGCAGGTCCGAGACCCAGTACTTC,many,TRBV4-2,TRBJ2-5,-
CASSNHGFNQPQHF,TGTGCCAGCAGTAATCATGGGTTCAATCAGCCCCAGCATTTT,-,TRBV6-1,TRBJ1-5,-
CSARDPDSGTTYEQYF,TGCAGTGCTAGAGATCCGGATAGCGGGACTACTTACGAGCAGTACTTC,many,TRBV20-1,TRBJ2-7,TRBD2
CASRRGGVTGVAYEQYF,TGTGCCAGCCGTCGTGGGGGGGTTACAGGGGTCGCCTACGAGCAGTACTTC,many,TRBV6-4,TRBJ2-7,-
CASSVSWDTRGDTGELFF,TGTGCCAGCAGCGTCAGCTGGGACACGCGGGGGGACACCGGGGAGCTGTTTTTT,-,TRBV28,TRBJ2-2,TRBD2
CASRNRGTGELFF,TGTGCCAGTAGAAACAGGGGGACCGGGGAGCTGTTTTTT,many,TRBV19,TRBJ2-2,TRBD1
CASGPSQETQYF,TGTGCTAGTGGGCCCTCCCAAGAGACCCAGTACTTC,-,TRBV12-5,TRBJ2-5,-
CASSPRASGLYEQYF,TGTGCCAGCAGTCCTAGGGCTAGCGGGCTATATGAGCAGTACTTC,-,TRBV12-3/TRBV12-4,TRBJ2-7,TRBD2
CATSRVGVTEAFF,TGTGCCACCAGCAGAGTGGGGGTCACTGAAGCTTTCTTT,-,TRBV15,TRBJ1-1,-
CASSNVRGLNTGELFF,TGTGCCAGTAGTAATGTAAGGGGGCTTAACACCGGGGAGCTGTTTTTT,-,TRBV19,TRBJ2-2,TRBD1
CASSGDSGSPLTKNIQYF,TGTGCCAGCTCCGGGGATAGCGGGAGCCCCTTGACCAAAAACATTCAGTACTTC,many,TRBV6-1,TRBJ2-4,TRBD2
CSAREDHKTQYF,TGCAGTGCTAGAGAGGACCACAAGACCCAGTACTTC,-,TRBV20-1,TRBJ2-5,-
CASSLRQGGGELFF,TGTGCCAGCAGTTTACGACAGGGCGGCGGGGAGCTGTTTTTT,-,TRBV12-3/TRBV12-4,TRBJ2-2,TRBD1
CASSMIRGSNQPQHF,TGTGCCAGTAGTATGATAAGGGGTAGCAATCAGCCCCAGCATTTT,few,TRBV19,TRBJ1-5,-
CASTRGSPSSYEQYF,TGTGCCAGCACCCGCGGGAGTCCCAGCTCCTACGAGCAGTACTTC,many,TRBV2,TRBJ2-7,TRBD2
CASSLSTKNGYTF,TGTGCCAGCAGTTTGTCCACTAAAAATGGCTACACCTTC,-,TRBV28,TRBJ1-2,-
CASRLLAGDTGELFF,TGCGCCAGCAGGTTACTAGCGGGGGACACCGGGGAGCTGTTTTTT,many,TRBV5-1,TRBJ2-2,TRBD2
CASTRPTGTPPYEQYF,TGTGCCAGCACCCGCCCGACGGGGACACCCCCCTACGAGCAGTACTTC,-,TRBV6-2/TRBV6-3,TRBJ2-7,-
CASSRNLGGWGTEAFF,TGTGCCAGCAGCCGAAACCTCGGGGGCTGGGGCACTGAAGCTTTCTTT,many,TRBV12-3/TRBV12-4,TRBJ1-1,-
CASSLGLSSSYEQYF,TGTGCCAGCAGTTTAGGTCTTTCGAGCTCCTACGAGCAGTACTTC,-,TRBV28,TRBJ2-7,-
CAWLGQGLAEPNTGELFF,TGTGCCTGGCTCGGGCAGGGACTAGCGGAGCCGAACACCGGGGAGCTGTTTTTT,many,TRBV30,TRBJ2-2,TRBD2
CASRRGITYEQYF,TGTGCCAGCAGACGGGGTATCACCTACGAGCAGTACTTC,many,TRBV6-5,TRBJ2-7,-
CASSPQETQYF,TGTGCCAGCTCACCACAAGAGACCCAGTACTTC,many,TRBV18,TRBJ2-5,-
CASSLVGGGTPGGYTF,TGTGCCAGCAGCTTAGTGGGAGGGGGCACTCCTGGAGGCTACACCTTC,many,TRBV7-2,TRBJ1-2,TRBD1
CASRVRSYEQYF,TGTGCCAGCAGGGTGAGGTCCTACGAGCAGTACTTC,many,TRBV6-1,TRBJ2-7,-
CASSLDAGAKNIQYF,TGTGCCAGCAGCTTAGACGCGGGAGCCAAAAACATTCAGTACTTC,many,TRBV7-2,TRBJ2-4,-
CASTSVGSLHGYTF,TGTGCCAGCACCTCCGTCGGATCCCTGCATGGCTACACCTTC,-,TRBV6-1,TRBJ1-2,-
CASSRDRGGAFF,TGTGCCAGCAGTCGCGACAGAGGAGGAGCTTTCTTT,-,TRBV6-1,TRBJ1-1,-
CASSLSSWQGGQETQYF,TGTGCCAGCAGTTTGAGTTCGTGGCAGGGGGGCCAAGAGACCCAGTACTTC,-,TRBV28,TRBJ2-5,-